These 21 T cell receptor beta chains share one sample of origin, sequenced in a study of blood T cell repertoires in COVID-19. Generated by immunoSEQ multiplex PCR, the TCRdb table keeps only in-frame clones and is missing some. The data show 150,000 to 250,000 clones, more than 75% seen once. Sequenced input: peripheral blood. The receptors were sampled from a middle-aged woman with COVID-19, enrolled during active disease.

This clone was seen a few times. The chain's CDR3 is CASSGHAPGSEQYF. CDR3 nucleotide sequence: TGTGCCAGCAGTGGTCACGCCCCGGGGAGCGAGCAGTACTTC. The V and J genes are TRBV2 and TRBJ2-7; tentatively, D is TRBD2 (5 bases). In germline, CDR1 is SNHLY, CDR2 FYNNEI. V was cut by 4 bases and J by 6 bases, with 16 bases left in between. CDR3 size: 14 residues.

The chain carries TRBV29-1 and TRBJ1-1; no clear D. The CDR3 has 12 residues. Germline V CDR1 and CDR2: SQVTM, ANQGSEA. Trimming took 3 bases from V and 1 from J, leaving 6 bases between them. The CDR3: CSVDGRNTEAFF. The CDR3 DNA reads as TGCAGCGTTGACGGGAGGAACACTGAAGCTTTCTTT.

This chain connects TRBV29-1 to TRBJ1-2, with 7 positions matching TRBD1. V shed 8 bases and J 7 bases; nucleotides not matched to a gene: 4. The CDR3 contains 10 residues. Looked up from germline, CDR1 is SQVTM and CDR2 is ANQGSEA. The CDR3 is CSIQGLGYTF. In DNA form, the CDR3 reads TGCAGCATACAGGGGCTTGGCTACACCTTC.

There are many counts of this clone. This CDR3 reads CAWSGGALDQPQHF. In DNA, the CDR3 is TGTGCCTGGAGTGGTGGAGCACTCGATCAGCCCCAGCATTTT. The J gene is TRBJ1-5, the V gene TRBV30; no firm D call. With 1 base removed from V and 5 bases from J, the gap between germline ends came to 12 bases. The length of the CDR3 is 14 residues. CDR1 is GTSNPN and CDR2 is SVGIG in the germline V gene (reference sequence).

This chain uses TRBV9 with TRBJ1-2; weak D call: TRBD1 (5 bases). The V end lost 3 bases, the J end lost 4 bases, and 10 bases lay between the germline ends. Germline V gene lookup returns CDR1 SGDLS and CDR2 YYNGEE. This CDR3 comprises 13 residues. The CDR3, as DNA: TGTGCCAGCAGCGCTTTAAGGGGCTATGGCTACACCTTC. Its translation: CASSALRGYGYTF.

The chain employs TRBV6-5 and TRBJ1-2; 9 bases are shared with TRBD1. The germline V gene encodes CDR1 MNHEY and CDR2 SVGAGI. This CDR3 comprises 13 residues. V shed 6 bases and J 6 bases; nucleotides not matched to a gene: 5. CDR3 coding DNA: TGTGCCAGCAGGATGGGACAGGGAAATGGCTACACCTTC. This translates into CASRMGQGNGYTF.

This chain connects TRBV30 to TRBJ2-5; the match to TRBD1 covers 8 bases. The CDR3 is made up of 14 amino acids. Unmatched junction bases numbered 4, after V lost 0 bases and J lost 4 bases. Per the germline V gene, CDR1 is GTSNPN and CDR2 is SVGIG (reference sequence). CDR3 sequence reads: CAWSVRQGAETQYF. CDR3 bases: TGTGCCTGGAGTGTAAGGCAGGGGGCAGAGACCCAGTACTTC.

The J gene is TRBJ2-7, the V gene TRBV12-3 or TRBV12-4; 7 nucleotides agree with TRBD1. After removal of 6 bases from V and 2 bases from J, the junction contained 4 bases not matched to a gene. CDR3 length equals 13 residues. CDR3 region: CASSFDRAYEQYF. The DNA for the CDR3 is TGTGCCAGCAGCTTCGACAGGGCCTACGAGCAGTACTTC.

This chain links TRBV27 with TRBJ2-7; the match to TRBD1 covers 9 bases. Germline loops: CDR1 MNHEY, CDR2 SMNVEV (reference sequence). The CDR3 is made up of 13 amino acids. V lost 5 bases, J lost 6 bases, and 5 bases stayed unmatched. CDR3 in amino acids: CASSQGQGREQYF. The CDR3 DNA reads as TGTGCCAGCAGTCAAGGACAGGGGCGCGAGCAGTACTTC.

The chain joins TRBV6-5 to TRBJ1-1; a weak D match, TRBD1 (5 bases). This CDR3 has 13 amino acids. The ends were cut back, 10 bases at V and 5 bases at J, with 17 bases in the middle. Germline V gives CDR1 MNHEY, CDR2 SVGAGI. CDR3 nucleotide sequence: TGTGCCACCAGGAAAGGGGTTGGGACTGAAGCTTTCTTT. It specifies CATRKGVGTEAFF.

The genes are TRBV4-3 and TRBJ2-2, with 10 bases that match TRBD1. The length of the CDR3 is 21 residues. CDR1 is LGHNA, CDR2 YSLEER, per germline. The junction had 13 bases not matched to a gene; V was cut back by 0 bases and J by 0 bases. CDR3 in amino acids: CASSQEGQGIFSDPNTGELFF. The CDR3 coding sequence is TGCGCCAGCAGCCAAGAGGGACAGGGGATCTTTTCCGACCCGAACACCGGGGAGCTGTTTTTT.

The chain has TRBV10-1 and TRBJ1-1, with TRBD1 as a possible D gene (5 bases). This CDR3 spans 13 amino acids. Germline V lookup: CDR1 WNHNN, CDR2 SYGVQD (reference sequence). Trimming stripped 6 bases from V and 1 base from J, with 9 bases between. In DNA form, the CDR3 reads TGCGCCAGCAGATCCCAGGGGAACACTGAAGCTTTCTTT. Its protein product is CASRSQGNTEAFF.

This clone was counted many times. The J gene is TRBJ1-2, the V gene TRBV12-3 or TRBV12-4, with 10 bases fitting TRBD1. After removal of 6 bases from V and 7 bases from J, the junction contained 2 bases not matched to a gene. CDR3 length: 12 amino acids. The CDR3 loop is CASSRDRGGYTF. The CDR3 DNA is TGTGCCAGCAGCAGGGACAGGGGTGGCTACACCTTC.

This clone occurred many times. The DNA for the CDR3 is TGTGCCAGCAGCCACTACAATGAGCAGTTCTTC. Protein: CASSHYNEQFF. This chain joins TRBV27 and TRBJ2-1; no reliable D call. This CDR3 is built from 11 residues. CDR1 is MNHEY, CDR2 SMNVEV, per germline (reference sequence). Trimming took 6 bases from V and 3 from J, leaving 3 bases between them.

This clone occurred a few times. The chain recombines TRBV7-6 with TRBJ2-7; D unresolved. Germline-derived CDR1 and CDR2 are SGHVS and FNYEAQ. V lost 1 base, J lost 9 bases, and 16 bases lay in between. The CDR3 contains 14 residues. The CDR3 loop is CASSLEASARGQYF. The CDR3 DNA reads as TGTGCCAGCAGCTTAGAAGCCTCCGCCCGTGGGCAGTACTTC.

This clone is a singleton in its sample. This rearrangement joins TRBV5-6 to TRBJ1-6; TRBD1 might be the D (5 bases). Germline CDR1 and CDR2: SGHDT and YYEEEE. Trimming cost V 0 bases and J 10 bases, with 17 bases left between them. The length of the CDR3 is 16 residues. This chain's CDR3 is CASSLGQGLLGSPLHF. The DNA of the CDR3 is TGTGCCAGCAGCTTGGGGCAGGGATTGCTTGGATCACCCCTCCACTTT.

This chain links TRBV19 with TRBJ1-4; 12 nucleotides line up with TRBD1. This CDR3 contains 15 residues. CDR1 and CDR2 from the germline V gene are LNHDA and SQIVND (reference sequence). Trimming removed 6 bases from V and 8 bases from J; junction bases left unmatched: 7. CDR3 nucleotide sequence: TGTGCCAGTAGAGACGGGACAGGGGGCGGCGAAAAACTGTTTTTT. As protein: CASRDGTGGGEKLFF.

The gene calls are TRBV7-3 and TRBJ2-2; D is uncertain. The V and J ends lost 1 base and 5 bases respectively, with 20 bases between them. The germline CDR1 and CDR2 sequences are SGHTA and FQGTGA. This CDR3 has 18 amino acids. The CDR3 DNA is TGTGCCAGCAGCTTAAAACCGCGGTCGAACACCGAGACCGGGGAGCTGTTTTTT. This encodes CASSLKPRSNTETGELFF.

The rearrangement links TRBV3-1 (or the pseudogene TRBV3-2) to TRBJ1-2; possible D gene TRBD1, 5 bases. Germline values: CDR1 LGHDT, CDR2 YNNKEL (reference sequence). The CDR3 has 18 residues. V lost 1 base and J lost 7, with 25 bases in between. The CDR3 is CASSQALGGGVAGSGYTF. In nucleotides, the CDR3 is TGTGCCAGCAGCCAAGCATTGGGGGGAGGCGTTGCGGGCAGTGGCTACACCTTC.

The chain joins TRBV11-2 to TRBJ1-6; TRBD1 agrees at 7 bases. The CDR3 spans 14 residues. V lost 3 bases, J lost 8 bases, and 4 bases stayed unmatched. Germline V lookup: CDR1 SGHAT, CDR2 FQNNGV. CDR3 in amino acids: CASSFYRGDSPLHF. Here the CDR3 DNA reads TGTGCCAGCAGCTTTTACAGGGGTGATTCACCCCTCCACTTT.

The CDR3 spells CASSSTSGVRETQYF. The CDR3 DNA follows: TGTGCCAGCTCTTCGACTAGCGGGGTTCGAGAGACCCAGTACTTC. The rearrangement uses TRBV18 and TRBJ2-5; 11 positions match TRBD2. V lost 6 bases to trimming and J lost 4 bases; unmatched junction nucleotides: 7. The CDR3 is made up of 15 amino acids. Germline V gene lookup returns CDR1 KGHSH and CDR2 LQKENI.